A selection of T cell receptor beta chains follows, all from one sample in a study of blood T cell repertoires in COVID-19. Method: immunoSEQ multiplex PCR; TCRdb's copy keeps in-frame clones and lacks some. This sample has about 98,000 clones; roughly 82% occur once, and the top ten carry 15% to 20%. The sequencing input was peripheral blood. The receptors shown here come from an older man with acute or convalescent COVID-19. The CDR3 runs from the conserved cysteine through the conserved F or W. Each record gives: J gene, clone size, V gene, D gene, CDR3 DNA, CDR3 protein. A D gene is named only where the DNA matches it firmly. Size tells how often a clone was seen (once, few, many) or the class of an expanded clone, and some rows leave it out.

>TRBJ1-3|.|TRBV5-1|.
TGCGCCAGCAGCCCGGGACACCAGACGGACACCATATATTTT
CASSPGHQTDTIYF
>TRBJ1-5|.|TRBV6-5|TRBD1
TGTGCCAGCAGGGGGGCAGGGGGCGGCAATCAGCCCCAGCATTTT
CASRGAGGGNQPQHF
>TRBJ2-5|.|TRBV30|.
TGTGCCTGGAGTGTTACCCGGTCAGGAGAGACCCAGTACTTC
CAWSVTRSGETQYF
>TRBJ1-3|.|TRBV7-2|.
TGTGCCAGCAGCCACCGGACAGTCTCTGGAAACACCATATATTTT
CASSHRTVSGNTIYF
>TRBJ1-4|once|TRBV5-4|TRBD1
TGTGCCAGCAGCTTGGACGGGACAGGGAAAGAAAAACTGTTTTTT
CASSLDGTGKEKLFF
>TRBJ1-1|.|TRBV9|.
TGTGCCAGCAGCGTAGCTGACAGGTTGCATGAAGCTTTCTTT
CASSVADRLHEAFF
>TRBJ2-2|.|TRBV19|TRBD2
TGTGCCAGTAGTGATGGTAGCGGGGGGGATACCGGGGAGCTGTTTTTT
CASSDGSGGDTGELFF
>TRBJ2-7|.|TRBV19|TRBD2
TGTGCCAGTAGTCCGGGACTAGCGGGAGGGCCTCAGGCTTGGGAGCAGTACTTC
CASSPGLAGGPQAWEQYF
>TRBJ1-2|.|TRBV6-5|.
TGTGCCAGCAGTTACTCGTTCTCGGCGGATCTAAATGGCTACACCTTC
CASSYSFSADLNGYTF
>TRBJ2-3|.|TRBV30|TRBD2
TGTGCCTGGGGAGGCCCGCGGACTAGTCTACCTAGCACAGATACGCAGTATTTT
CAWGGPRTSLPSTDTQYF
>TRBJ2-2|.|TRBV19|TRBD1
TGTGCCAGTGCGACAGGGCTTCTCGGAGTGAACACCGGGGAGCTGTTTTTT
CASATGLLGVNTGELFF
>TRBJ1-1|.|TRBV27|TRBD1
TGTGCCAGCAGTTCGGGCGGGACAGGTCGACAGAACACTGAAGCTTTCTTT
CASSSGGTGRQNTEAFF
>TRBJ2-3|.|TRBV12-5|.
TGTGCTAGTGGTTTCCCACAGGGTGGGGTGGAGAATACGCAGTATTTT
CASGFPQGGVENTQYF
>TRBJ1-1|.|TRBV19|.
TGTGCCAGTAGCCAGGGGTTGAACACTGAAGCTTTCTTT
CASSQGLNTEAFF
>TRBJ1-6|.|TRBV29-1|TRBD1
TGCAGCGTTCGACAGGGGTTTAAAAATTCACCCCTCCACTTT
CSVRQGFKNSPLHF
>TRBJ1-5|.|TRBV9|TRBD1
TGTGCCAGCAGCGCGACGACAGGGTGGAATCAGCCCCAGCATTTT
CASSATTGWNQPQHF
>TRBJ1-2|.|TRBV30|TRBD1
TGTGCCTGGAGTTACATACAGGGGCCCGACACCTTC
CAWSYIQGPDTF
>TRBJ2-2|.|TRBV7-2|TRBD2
TGTGCCAGCAGCTTAGGCCCTAGCGGGAACACCGGGGAGCTGTTTTTT
CASSLGPSGNTGELFF
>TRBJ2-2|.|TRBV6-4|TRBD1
TGTGCCAGCAGGGGACAGGGGGAGACCGGGGAGCTGTTTTTT
CASRGQGETGELFF
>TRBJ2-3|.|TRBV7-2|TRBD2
TGTGCCAGCAGCCCTGGACTAGCGGGAAATACGCAGTATTTT
CASSPGLAGNTQYF
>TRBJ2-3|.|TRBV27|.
TGTGCCAGCAGTTTCCGGACTAGCACAGATACGCAGTATTTT
CASSFRTSTDTQYF
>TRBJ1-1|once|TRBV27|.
TGTGCCAGCAGTTATCACGGACAGCCCAATGAAGCTTTCTTT
CASSYHGQPNEAFF
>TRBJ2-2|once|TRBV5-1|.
TGCGCCAGCAGCCAGCTCGGACAGATAAGATCCGGGGAGCTGTTTTTT
CASSQLGQIRSGELFF
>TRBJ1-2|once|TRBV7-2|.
TGTGCCAGCAGCTGGTACAGGGCGGAGGGCTACACCTTC
CASSWYRAEGYTF
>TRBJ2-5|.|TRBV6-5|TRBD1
TGTGCCAGCAGACTCCGGGGGACAGGGGAGACCCAGTACTTC
CASRLRGTGETQYF
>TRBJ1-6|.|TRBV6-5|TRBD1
TGTGCCAGCAGTTACCCCAGGGGGCGCGGTAATTCACCCCTCCACTTT
CASSYPRGRGNSPLHF
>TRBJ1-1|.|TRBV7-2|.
TGTGCCAGCAGCTTACAGGGGATGGGCACTGAAGCTTTCTTT
CASSLQGMGTEAFF
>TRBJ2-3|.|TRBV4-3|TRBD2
TGCGCCAGCAGCCAAGATTTGGCTAGCGGGCCGTTACGTTCGCAGTATTTT
CASSQDLASGPLRSQYF
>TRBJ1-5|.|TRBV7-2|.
TGTGCCAGCAGCTTAGTACGGGGGGATAATCAGCCCCAGCATTTT
CASSLVRGDNQPQHF
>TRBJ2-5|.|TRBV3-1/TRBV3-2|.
TGTGCCAGCAGCCAGCGGAAAGAGACCCAGTACTTC
CASSQRKETQYF
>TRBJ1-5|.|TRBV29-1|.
TGCAGCGTCACGGGGGGGGACAATCAGCCCCAGCATTTT
CSVTGGDNQPQHF
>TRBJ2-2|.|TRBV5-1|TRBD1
TGCGCCAGCAGGCCCCGGGACAGCACCGGGGAGCTGTTTTTT
CASRPRDSTGELFF